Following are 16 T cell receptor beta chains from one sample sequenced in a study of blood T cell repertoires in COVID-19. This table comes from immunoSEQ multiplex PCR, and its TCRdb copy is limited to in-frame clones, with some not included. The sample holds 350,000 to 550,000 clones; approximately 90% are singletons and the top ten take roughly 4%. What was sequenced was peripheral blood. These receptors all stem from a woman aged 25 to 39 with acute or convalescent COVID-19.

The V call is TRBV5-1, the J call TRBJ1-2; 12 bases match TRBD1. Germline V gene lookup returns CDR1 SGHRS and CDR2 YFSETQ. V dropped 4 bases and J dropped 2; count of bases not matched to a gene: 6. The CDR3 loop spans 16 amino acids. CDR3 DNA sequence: TGCGCCAGCAGCGCGCTTGGGACAGGGGGCAACTATGGCTACACCTTC. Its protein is CASSALGTGGNYGYTF.

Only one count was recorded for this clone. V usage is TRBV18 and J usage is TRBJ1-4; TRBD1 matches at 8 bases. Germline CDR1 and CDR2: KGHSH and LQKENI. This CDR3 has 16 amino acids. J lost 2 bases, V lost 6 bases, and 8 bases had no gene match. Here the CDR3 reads CASSSSRGPTNEKLFF. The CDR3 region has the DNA TGTGCCAGCTCCTCGTCCAGGGGGCCTACTAATGAAAAACTGTTTTTT.

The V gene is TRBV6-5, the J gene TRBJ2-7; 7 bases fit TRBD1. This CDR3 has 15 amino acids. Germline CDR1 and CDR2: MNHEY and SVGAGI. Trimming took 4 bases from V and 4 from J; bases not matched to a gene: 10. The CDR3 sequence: CASSSPGQSTYEQYF. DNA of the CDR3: TGTGCCAGCAGTTCCCCGGGACAGTCCACGTACGAGCAGTACTTC.

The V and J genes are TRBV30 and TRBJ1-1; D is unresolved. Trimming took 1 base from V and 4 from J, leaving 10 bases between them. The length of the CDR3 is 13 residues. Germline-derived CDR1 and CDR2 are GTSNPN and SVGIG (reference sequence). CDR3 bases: TGTGCCTGGAGTGGAGCGTACGGCACTGAAGCTTTCTTT. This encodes CAWSGAYGTEAFF.

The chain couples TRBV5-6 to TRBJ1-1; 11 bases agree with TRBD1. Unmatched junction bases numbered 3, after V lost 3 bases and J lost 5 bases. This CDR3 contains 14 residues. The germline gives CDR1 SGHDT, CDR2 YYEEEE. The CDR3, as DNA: TGTGCCAGCAGCTCGGACAGGGGGCTGACTGAAGCTTTCTTT. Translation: CASSSDRGLTEAFF.

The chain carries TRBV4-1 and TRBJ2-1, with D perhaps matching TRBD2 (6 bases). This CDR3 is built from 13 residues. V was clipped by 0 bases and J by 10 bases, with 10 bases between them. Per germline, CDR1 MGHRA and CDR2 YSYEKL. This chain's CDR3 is CASSQDELAEQFF. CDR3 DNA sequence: TGCGCCAGCAGCCAAGATGAGCTAGCGGAGCAGTTCTTC.

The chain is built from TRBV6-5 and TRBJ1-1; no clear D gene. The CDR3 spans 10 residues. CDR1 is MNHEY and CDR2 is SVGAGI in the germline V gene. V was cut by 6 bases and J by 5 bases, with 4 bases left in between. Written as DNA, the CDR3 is TGTGCCAGCAGCTTAACTGAAGCTTTCTTT. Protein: CASSLTEAFF.

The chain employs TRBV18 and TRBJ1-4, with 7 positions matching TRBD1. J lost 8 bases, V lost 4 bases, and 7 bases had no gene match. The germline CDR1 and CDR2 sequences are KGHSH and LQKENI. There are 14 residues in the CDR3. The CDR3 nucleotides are TGTGCCAGCTCACATGACAGGGAACAAGAAAAACTGTTTTTT. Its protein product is CASSHDREQEKLFF.

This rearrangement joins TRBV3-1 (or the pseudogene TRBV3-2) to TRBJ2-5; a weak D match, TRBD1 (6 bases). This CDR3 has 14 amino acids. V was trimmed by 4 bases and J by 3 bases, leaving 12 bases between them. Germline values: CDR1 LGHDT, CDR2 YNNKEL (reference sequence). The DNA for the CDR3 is TGTGCCAGCAGCCGATTGGACAGAGAAGAGACCCAGTACTTC. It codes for CASSRLDREETQYF.

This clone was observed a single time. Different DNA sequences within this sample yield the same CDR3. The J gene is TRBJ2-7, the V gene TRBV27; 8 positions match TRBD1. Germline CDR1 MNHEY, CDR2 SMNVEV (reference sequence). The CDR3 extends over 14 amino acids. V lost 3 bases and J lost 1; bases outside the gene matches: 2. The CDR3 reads CASSFRTGSYEQYF. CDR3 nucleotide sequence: TGTGCCAGCAGTTTCAGGACAGGGTCCTACGAGCAGTACTTC.

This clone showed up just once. The CDR3: CASSAQEPSNQPQHF. The CDR3 bases are TGTGCCAGCAGTGCTCAGGAACCCAGCAATCAGCCCCAGCATTTT. The V and J genes are TRBV2 and TRBJ1-5; D is unresolved. With 4 bases removed from V and 1 base from J, the gap between germline ends came to 11 bases. The CDR3 is made up of 15 amino acids. Germline CDR1 reads SNHLY; CDR2 reads FYNNEI.

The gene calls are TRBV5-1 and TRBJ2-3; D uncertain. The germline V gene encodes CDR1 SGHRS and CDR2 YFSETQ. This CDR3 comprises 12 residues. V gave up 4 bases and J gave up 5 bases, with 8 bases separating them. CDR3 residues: CASSLSGDTQYF. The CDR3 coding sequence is TGCGCCAGCAGCCTCTCCGGAGATACGCAGTATTTT.

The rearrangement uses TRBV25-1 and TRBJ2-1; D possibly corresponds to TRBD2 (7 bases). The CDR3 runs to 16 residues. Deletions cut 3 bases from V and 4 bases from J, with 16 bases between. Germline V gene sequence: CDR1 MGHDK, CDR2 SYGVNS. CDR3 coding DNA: TGTGCCAGCAGTGATTCCCGGGGGGCGCATTACAATGAGCAGTTCTTC. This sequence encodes CASSDSRGAHYNEQFF.

The CDR3 bases are TGTGCCAGCAGCCAAGATGGGGGGGGTGGCGAGCAGTACTTC. It specifies CASSQDGGGGEQYF. The chain has TRBV3-1 (or the pseudogene TRBV3-2) and TRBJ2-7; 7 bases line up with TRBD2. CDR1 and CDR2 (germline): LGHDT, YNNKEL (reference sequence). V trimming: 0 bases; J trimming: 6 bases; junction bases outside the gene matches: 5. This CDR3 has 14 amino acids.

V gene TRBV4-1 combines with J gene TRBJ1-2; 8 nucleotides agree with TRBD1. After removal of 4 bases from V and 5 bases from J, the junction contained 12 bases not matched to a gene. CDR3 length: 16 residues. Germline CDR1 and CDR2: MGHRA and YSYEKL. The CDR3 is CASSRGSDRGRYGYTF. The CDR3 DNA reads TGCGCCAGCAGCCGAGGATCAGACAGGGGAAGGTATGGCTACACCTTC.

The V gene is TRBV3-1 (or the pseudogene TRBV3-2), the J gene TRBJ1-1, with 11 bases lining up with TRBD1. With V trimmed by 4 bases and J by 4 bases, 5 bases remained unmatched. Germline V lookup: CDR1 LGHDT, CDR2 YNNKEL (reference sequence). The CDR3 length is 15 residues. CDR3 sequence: CASSRTGGGITEAFF. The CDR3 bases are TGTGCCAGCAGCCGGACAGGGGGCGGGATCACTGAAGCTTTCTTT.